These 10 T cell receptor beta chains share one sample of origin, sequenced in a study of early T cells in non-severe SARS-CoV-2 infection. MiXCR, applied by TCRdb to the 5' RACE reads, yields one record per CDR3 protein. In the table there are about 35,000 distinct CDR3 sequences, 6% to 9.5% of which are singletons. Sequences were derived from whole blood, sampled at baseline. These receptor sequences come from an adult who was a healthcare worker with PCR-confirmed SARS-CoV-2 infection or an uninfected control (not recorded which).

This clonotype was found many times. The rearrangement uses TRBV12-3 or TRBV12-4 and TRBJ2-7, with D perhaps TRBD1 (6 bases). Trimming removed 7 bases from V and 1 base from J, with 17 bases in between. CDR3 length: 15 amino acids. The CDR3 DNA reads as TGTGCCAGCACCCTCTCTGGCCAGGGGTCCTACGAGCAGTACTTC. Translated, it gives CASTLSGQGSYEQYF.

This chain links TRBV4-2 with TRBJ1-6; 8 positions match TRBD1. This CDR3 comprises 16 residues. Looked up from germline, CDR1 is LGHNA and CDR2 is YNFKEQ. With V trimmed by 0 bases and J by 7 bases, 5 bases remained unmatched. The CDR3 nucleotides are TGTGCCAGCAGCCAAGATTGGACAGGGAGGAATTCACCCCTCCACTTT. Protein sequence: CASSQDWTGRNSPLHF.

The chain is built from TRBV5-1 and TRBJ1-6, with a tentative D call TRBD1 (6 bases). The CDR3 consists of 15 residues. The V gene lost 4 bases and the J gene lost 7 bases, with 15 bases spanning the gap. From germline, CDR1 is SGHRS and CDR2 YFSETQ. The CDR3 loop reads CASSNRDMGNSPLHF. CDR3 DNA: TGCGCCAGCAGCAACCGGGACATGGGGAATTCACCCCTCCACTTT.

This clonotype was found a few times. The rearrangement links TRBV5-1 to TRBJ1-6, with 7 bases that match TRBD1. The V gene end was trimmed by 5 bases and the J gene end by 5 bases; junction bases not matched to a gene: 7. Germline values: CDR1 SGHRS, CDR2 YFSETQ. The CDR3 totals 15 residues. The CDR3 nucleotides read TGCGCCAGCAGTCAAGGTGACAGGGATAATTCACCCCTCCACTTT. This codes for CASSQGDRDNSPLHF.

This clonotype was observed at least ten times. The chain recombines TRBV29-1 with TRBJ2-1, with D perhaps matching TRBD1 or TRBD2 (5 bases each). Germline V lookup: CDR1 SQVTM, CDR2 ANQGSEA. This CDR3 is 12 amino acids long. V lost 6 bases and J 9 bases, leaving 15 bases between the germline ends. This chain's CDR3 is CSVLGDDGEQFF. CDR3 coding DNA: TGCAGCGTGCTTGGGGACGACGGTGAGCAGTTCTTC.

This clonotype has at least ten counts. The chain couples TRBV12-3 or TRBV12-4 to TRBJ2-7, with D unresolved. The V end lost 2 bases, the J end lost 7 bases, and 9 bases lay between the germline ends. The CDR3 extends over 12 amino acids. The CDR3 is CASSLTLWEQYF. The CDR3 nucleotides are TGTGCCAGCAGTTTAACTCTTTGGGAGCAGTACTTC.

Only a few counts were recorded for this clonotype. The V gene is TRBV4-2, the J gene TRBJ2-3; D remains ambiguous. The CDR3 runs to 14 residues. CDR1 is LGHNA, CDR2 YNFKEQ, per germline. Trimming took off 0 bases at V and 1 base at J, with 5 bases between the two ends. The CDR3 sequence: CASSQEFGTDTQYF. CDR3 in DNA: TGTGCCAGCAGCCAAGAATTCGGCACAGATACGCAGTATTTT.

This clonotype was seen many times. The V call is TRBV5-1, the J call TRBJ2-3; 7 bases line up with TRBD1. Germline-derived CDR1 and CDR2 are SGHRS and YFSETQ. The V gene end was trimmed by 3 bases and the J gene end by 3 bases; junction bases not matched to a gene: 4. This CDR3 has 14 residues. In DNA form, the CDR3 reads TGCGCCAGCAGCTCCGGACAGGAAACAGATACGCAGTATTTT. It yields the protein CASSSGQETDTQYF. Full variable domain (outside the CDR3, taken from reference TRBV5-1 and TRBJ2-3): KAGVTQTPRYLIKTRGQQVTLSCSPISGHRSVSWYQQTPGQGLQFLFEYFSETQRNKGNFPGRFSGRQFSNSRSEMNVSTLELGDSALYLCASSSGQETDTQYFGPGTRLTVL.

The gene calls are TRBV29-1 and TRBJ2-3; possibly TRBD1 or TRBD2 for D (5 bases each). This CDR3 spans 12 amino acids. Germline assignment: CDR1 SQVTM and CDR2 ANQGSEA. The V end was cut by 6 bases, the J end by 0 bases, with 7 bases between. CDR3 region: CSVGDSTDTQYF. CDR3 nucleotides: TGCAGCGTGGGGGACAGCACAGATACGCAGTATTTT.

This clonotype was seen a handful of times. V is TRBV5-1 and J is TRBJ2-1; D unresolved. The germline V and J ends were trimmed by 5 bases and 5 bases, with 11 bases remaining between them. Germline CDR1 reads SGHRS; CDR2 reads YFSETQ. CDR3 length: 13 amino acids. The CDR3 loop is CASSFEEHNEQFF. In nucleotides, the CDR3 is TGCGCCAGCAGTTTTGAAGAGCACAATGAGCAGTTCTTC.